This T cell receptor beta chain comes out of a study of vaccination and CD4 T cells after COVID-19 (dated by TCRdb to the early 2020s). A note on the overall study: Six males and four females were included in the convalescent cohort, with two Hispanic individuals, seven Caucasians, two Asians and one multiracial person represented. Two doses of either the Pfizer-BioNTech BNT162b2 vaccine (n=8) or the Moderna mRNA-1273 vaccine (n=2) were administered to participants. Post-COVID blood samples from convalescent patients were collected a median of 101 days after diagnosis, with a range of 35 to 161 days. Post-vaccine blood samples were collected a median of approximately 77 days after the second vaccine dose, ranging from about 12 to 241 days. For stimulating the cultures, overlapping spike peptide pools were used, derived from SARS-CoV-2 as well as from the common cold coronaviruses HCoV-NL63, HCoV-OC43 and HCoV-229E. Control cultures received a CEFX viral epitope pool as the positive control, an HIV-1 Nef peptide pool as the negative control, or no peptide. In under twelve COVID-19 convalescent patients and a handful of infection-naive healthy vaccine recipients, researchers compared the spike-specific CD4+ TCR repertoire from before mRNA vaccination with the repertoire from after. An earlier paper using these donors assessed, at the TCR clonotype level, memory CD4+ T cell crossreactivity between SARS-CoV-2 and common cold coronavirus spike proteins. Results the study describes overall, beyond this receptor: The median count of SARS-CoV-2-reactive clonotypes went up from roughly 21 after infection to roughly 38 after vaccination, although the change was not significant. In convalescent patients, a median 86.3% of post-vaccine SARS-CoV-2-reactive clones were detected only after vaccination, and vaccine-specific priming was suggested by this finding. Of the vaccine-specific clones in convalescent patients, 304 of 307, or nearly all, reacted only to SARS-CoV-2 spike and did not cross-react with common cold coronaviruses. The number of convalescent patients in the study was relatively small, and the study did not examine early timepoints following natural infection.

The label giving this sample's treatment or condition can be read as: roughly 10-day PBMC culture with coronavirus spike peptide pools or control peptides (ViraFEST assay). CD4+ T cells from unexposed donors were collected before the COVID-19 pandemic (2011-2018). The study used the ViraFEST assay, which expanded antigen-specific T cells with peptide pools and then identified expanded clonotypes by TCR sequencing. Each well held 1.5 million to 2.5 million PBMCs cultured with 9 to 10 ug/ml peptide pools in IMDM containing 5% human AB serum and roughly 9 IU/ml IL-2. On days 3 and 7, half of the culture medium was replaced with fresh IL-2-containing medium. CD4+ T cells were isolated after roughly 10 days of culture through negative selection using the EasySep CD4+ T cell isolation kit. Unexposed donor CD4+ T cells were tested for reactivity to SARS-CoV-2 S and N and four common cold coronavirus spike pools, as cell number allowed. Ficoll-Paque Plus gradient centrifugation was used to isolate PBMCs from whole blood, and the isolated PBMCs were then either used fresh or cryopreserved at -140C. Each culture condition was generally run in triplicate wells. The leukapheresis product used for the unexposed donors was purchased from a commercial source.

This clonotype was observed a few times. No antigen is known for it. No clone much larger than this one lies a single base away; base qualities are absent. There are 13 amino acids in the CDR3, from cysteine to phenylalanine inclusive. Only the CDR3 DNA is retained, 39 bases long and in frame from the first base. The germline V gene (reference sequence) yields DFQATT for CDR1 and SNEGSKA for CDR2. V trim: 8 bases; J trim: 6 bases; unmatched bases: 10. Library construction relied on PCR. DNA from cultured CD4+ T cells underwent TCR sequencing with the Oncomine TCR Beta short-read assay at the Johns Hopkins FTIC core. The QIAamp micro DNA kit was used to extract genomic DNA from the cultured CD4+ T cells. The Oncomine TCR Beta libraries from cultured CD4+ T cells were pooled using unique dual indexes and then sequenced on an Illumina iSeq 100. In the paper's pipeline: Non-productive sequences were removed, and CDR3s not starting with C, not ending with F or W, or shorter than 7 amino acids were discarded. Antigen-specific clonotypes were identified using the MANAFEST web application through comparison of peptide-stimulated wells with reference and other culture wells. An FDR below 0.05, an odds ratio above 5, and a productive frequency above 0.1% in at least two of three replicate wells were required for clones to be considered positive. A clonotype counted as cross-reactive if it showed significant expansion both in the SARS-CoV-2 spike wells and in at least one common cold coronavirus spike condition. CDR3 homology was assessed with Levenshtein distances (stringdist) and unrooted phylogenetic trees (ape) in R version 3.6.1. The public reads were run again by TCRdb, first through fastp at Q25 and then through MiXCR, and only productive beta chains were kept. Records with the same CDR3 protein are collapsed into one entry carrying the most frequent genes and DNA. TCRdb's processing, not the study's, gives the V and J calls here. The sample table shows 8,000 to 9,000 distinct CDR3 sequences, and around 48% are seen once. In total, the top ten clones hold roughly 27% of the sample.

The sample consisted of CD4+ T cells from blood, cultured in vitro. This chain joins TRBV20-1 to TRBJ1-5, with TRBD1 matching 7 junction bases. The source is a human donor in good health. The DNA reads TGCAGTTCCGGGGCAGGGGGAGGTCAGCCCCAGCATTTT. It translates as CSSGAGGGQPQHF.